This T cell receptor (beta chain) was documented in a study of cytomegalovirus exposure and HLA in healthy donors. In regard to this clone: Its antigen is as yet unknown.

Study observations and caveats: Based on reports, TCR beta sequences accurately predicted HLA-A and HLA-B alleles for most subjects.

The germline V and J ends were trimmed by 2 bases and 0 bases, with 8 bases remaining between them. The CDR3 is 15 residues long. CDR1 is SGHKS, CDR2 YYEKEE, per germline (reference sequence). Primers for the PCR totalled 60 Vbeta and 13 Jbeta. The table came from immunoSEQ multiplex PCR; TCRdb's copy has only in-frame clones and leaves some out. Seen here are approximately 250,000 clones, roughly 81% observed once, and the top ten hold about 0.25%. The chain couples TRBV5-5 to TRBJ1-4, with D hard to call. The clonotype comes from a girl between 2 and 10 years old in good health and CMV-seronegative. The material sequenced was PBMCs. The DNA of the CDR3 is TGTGCCAGCAGCTTTATCGGGGCAACTAATGAAAAACTGTTTTTT. It encodes CASSFIGATNEKLFF.